These T cell receptor beta chains were read from a single sample in a study of human T cells and chemical hapten exposure. TCRdb re-derived calls from the RACE reads in MiXCR, one entry per CDR3 protein. The table shows roughly 100,000 distinct CDR3 sequences, with 8% to 10% occurring only once. The specimen was whole blood, collected in connection with sensitization to the hapten diphenylcyclopropenone (DPC). The receptors come from a woman aged 40 to 50 with alopecia areata. Some clones in this sample may be carry-over from other donors' samples. CDR3s include the opening cysteine and the closing phenylalanine or tryptophan. D genes are given only for firm matches. For some rows the clone size is stated as once, few or many, or as a class when expanded; others skip it.

len	abundance	j_gene	v_gene	d_gene	CDR3aa	CDR3nt
16	few	TRBJ2-3	TRBV2	TRBD2	CASRTGLAGGTDTQYF	TGTGCCAGCAGAACGGGACTAGCGGGGGGTACAGATACGCAGTATTTT
17	few	TRBJ2-5	TRBV9	TRBD2	CASSVGTSGGVAETQYF	TGTGCCAGCAGCGTAGGAACTAGCGGGGGGGTGGCGGAGACCCAGTACTTC
18	NA	TRBJ2-6	TRBV7-8	TRBD1	CASRRPGQQTSGANVLTF	TGTGCCAGCCGACGGCCGGGACAGCAAACCTCTGGGGCCAACGTCCTGACTTTC
13	NA	TRBJ2-1	TRBV29-1	TRBD1	CSVGTGGKNEQFF	TGCAGCGTTGGGACAGGGGGCAAGAATGAGCAGTTCTTC
15	few	TRBJ2-5	TRBV9	NA	CASSPPGLEQETQYF	TGTGCCAGCAGCCCCCCAGGACTGGAACAAGAGACCCAGTACTTC
11	many	TRBJ2-1	TRBV6-2/TRBV6-3	NA	CASSQRVEQFF	TGTGCCAGCAGCCAACGCGTTGAGCAGTTCTTC
14	many	TRBJ2-7	TRBV20-1	NA	CSASGFKVTYEQYF	TGCAGTGCTAGTGGTTTTAAGGTCACCTACGAGCAGTACTTC
15	NA	TRBJ1-1	TRBV12-3/TRBV12-4	NA	CASSRKSVVGTEAFF	TGTGCCAGCAGTCGAAAGTCGGTAGTGGGCACTGAAGCCTTTTTT
15	many	TRBJ1-5	TRBV12-3/TRBV12-4	TRBD1	CASSPGTGINQPQHF	TGTGCCAGCAGCCCCGGGACAGGGATTAATCAGCCCCAGCATTTT
14	few	TRBJ2-3	TRBV28	NA	CASSLVSGTDTQYF	TGTGCCAGCAGTTTGGTTAGCGGCACAGATACGCAGTATTTT
11	NA	TRBJ2-5	TRBV29-1	NA	CSVERQETQYF	TGCAGCGTTGAGCGGCAAGAGACCCAGTACTTC
15	many	TRBJ2-7	TRBV18	TRBD2	CASSPGGSGGLEQYF	TGTGCCAGCTCACCAGGCGGTAGCGGGGGTTTGGAGCAGTACTTC
14	few	TRBJ2-7	TRBV20-1	NA	CSATYREGSYEQYF	TGCAGTGCCACTTACAGGGAGGGGTCCTACGAGCAGTACTTC
16	NA	TRBJ1-6	TRBV12-3/TRBV12-4	NA	CASSALGHLYNSPLHF	TGTGCCAGCAGTGCCCTGGGACACCTCTATAATTCACCCCTCCACTTT
15	many	TRBJ2-7	TRBV6-2/TRBV6-3	NA	CASRRGTSGRNEQYF	TGTGCCAGCAGAAGGGGGACCTCTGGTAGAAACGAGCAGTACTTC
15	NA	TRBJ1-5	TRBV7-2	NA	CASSLGGTHNQPQHF	TGTGCCAGCAGCTTAGGCGGGACACACAATCAGCCCCAGCATTTT
15	many	TRBJ1-6	TRBV14	TRBD1	CASSQRGQINSPLHF	TGTGCCAGCAGCCAAAGGGGACAGATTAATTCACCCCTCCACTTT
15	many	TRBJ2-1	TRBV15	NA	CATSRGLSSYNEQFF	TGTGCCACCAGCAGGGGCTTGAGCTCCTACAATGAGCAGTTCTTC
13	few	TRBJ1-2	TRBV7-2	NA	CASSLGAGNGYTF	TGTGCCAGCAGCTTGGGGGCGGGGAATGGCTACACCTTC
15	many	TRBJ2-5	TRBV14	NA	CASSQDQGAQETQYF	TGTGCCAGCAGCCAAGATCAGGGCGCTCAAGAGACCCAGTACTTC
13	many	TRBJ1-2	TRBV18	NA	CASSPREVYGYTF	TGTGCCAGCTCACCCCGAGAGGTCTATGGCTACACCTTC
14	NA	TRBJ2-4	TRBV2	NA	CASSRDTPGDIQYF	TGTGCCAGCAGTCGTGACACCCCCGGAGACATTCAGTACTTC
17	many	TRBJ1-4	TRBV6-2/TRBV6-3	NA	CASSRDTIWGPNEKLFF	TGTGCCAGCAGCCGGGACACCATTTGGGGGCCTAATGAAAAACTGTTTTTT
13	NA	TRBJ1-1	TRBV13	NA	CASSGNTAPWAFF	TGTGCCAGCAGCGGGAACACGGCACCTTGGGCTTTCTTT
13	many	TRBJ2-7	TRBV4-1	NA	CASSQEGGYEQYF	TGCGCCAGCAGCCAAGAGGGGGGCTACGAGCAGTACTTC
15	few	TRBJ2-3	TRBV5-4	NA	CASSSMTRSTDTQYF	TGTGCCAGCAGCTCCATGACTAGAAGCACAGATACGCAGTATTTT
13	NA	TRBJ1-1	TRBV7-8	NA	CASSLIRRQVFVF	TGTGCCAGCAGCTTAATTCGTAGGCAGGTCTTCGTCTTT
15	few	TRBJ2-7	TRBV7-9	TRBD2	CASSSVAGGGYEQYF	TGTGCCAGCAGCTCCGTGGCGGGGGGAGGCTACGAGCAGTACTTC
14	medium-sized	TRBJ2-5	TRBV7-8	NA	CASSLYQGVETQYF	TGTGCCAGCAGCTTATACCAGGGAGTAGAGACCCAGTACTTC
13	many	TRBJ1-1	TRBV15	NA	CATRNPGNTEAFF	TGTGCCACCAGGAACCCGGGGAACACTGAAGCTTTCTTT
13	few	TRBJ2-5	TRBV5-1	NA	CASSLELKETQYF	TGCGCCAGCAGCTTGGAGCTGAAAGAGACCCAGTACTTC
14	many	TRBJ2-3	TRBV11-3	NA	CASSLNRGSDTQYF	TGTGCCAGCAGCTTAAATCGGGGGTCAGATACGCAGTATTTT
18	few	TRBJ2-2	TRBV28	TRBD1	CASSDRQGVQSGTGELFF	TGTGCCAGCAGTGACCGACAGGGGGTACAGTCGGGCACCGGGGAGCTGTTTTTT